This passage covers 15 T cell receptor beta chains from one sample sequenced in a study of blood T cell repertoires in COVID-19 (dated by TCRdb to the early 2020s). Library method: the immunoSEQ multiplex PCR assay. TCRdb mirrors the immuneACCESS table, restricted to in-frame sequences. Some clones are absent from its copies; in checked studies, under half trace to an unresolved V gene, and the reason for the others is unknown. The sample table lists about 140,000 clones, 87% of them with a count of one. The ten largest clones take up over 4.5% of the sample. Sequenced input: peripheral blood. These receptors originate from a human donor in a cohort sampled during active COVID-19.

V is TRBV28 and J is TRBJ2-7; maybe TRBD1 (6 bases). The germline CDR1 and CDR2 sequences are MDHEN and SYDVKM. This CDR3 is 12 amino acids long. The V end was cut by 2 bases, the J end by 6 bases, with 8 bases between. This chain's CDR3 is CASSLEGGEQYF. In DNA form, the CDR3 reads TGTGCCAGCAGTTTAGAAGGGGGCGAGCAGTACTTC. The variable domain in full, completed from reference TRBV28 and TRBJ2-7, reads DVKVTQSSRYLVKRTGEKVFLECVQDMDHENMFWYRQDPGLGLRLIYFSYDVKMKEKGDIPEGYSVSREKKERFSLILESASTNQTSMYLCASSLEGGEQYFGPGTRLTVT.

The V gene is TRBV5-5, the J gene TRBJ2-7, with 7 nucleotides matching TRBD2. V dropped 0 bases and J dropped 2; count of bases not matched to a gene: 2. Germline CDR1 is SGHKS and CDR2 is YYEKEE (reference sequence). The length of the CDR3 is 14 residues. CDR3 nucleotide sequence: TGTGCCAGCAGCTTGGAGGGGACTACCTACGAGCAGTACTTC. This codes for CASSLEGTTYEQYF.

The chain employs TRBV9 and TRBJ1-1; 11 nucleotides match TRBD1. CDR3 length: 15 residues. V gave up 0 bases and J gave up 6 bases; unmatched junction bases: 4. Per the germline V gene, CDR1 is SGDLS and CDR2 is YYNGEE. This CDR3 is CASSVEGQGDPEAFF. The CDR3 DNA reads TGTGCCAGCAGCGTAGAGGGACAGGGGGACCCTGAAGCTTTCTTT. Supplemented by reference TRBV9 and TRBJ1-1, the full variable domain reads DSGVTQTPKHLITATGQRVTLRCSPRSGDLSVYWYQQSLDQGLQFLIQYYNGEERAKGNILERFSAQQFPDLHSELNLSSLELGDSALYFCASSVEGQGDPEAFFGQGTRLTVV.

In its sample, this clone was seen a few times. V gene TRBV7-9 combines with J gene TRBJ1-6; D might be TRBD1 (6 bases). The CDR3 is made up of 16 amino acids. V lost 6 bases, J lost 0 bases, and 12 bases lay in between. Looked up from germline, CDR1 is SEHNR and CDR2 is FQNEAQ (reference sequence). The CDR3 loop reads CASRGQGSSYNSPLHF. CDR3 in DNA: TGTGCCAGCAGAGGTCAGGGGAGCTCCTATAATTCACCCCTCCACTTT.

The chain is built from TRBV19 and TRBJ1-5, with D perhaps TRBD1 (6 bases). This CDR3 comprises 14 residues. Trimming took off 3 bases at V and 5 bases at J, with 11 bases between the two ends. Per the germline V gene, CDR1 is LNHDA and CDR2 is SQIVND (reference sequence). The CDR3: CASSMSRGDQPQHF. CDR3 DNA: TGTGCCAGTAGTATGAGCAGGGGCGATCAGCCCCAGCATTTT.

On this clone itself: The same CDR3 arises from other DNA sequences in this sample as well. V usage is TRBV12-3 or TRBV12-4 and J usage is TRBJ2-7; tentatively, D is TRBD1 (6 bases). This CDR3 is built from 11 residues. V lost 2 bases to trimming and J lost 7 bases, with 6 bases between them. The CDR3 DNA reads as TGTGCCAGCAGTTTAAGGGGGGAGCAGTACTTC. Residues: CASSLRGEQYF.

The CDR3, as DNA: TGTGCCAGCAGCCCCCAGGTGGGGGGGAATCAGCCCCAGCATTTT. It is translated as CASSPQVGGNQPQHF. The V gene is TRBV28, the J gene TRBJ1-5; TRBD1 is a possible D gene (5 bases). V gave up 6 bases and J gave up 4 bases, with 16 bases separating them. The CDR3 extends over 15 amino acids. Germline CDR1 MDHEN, CDR2 SYDVKM.

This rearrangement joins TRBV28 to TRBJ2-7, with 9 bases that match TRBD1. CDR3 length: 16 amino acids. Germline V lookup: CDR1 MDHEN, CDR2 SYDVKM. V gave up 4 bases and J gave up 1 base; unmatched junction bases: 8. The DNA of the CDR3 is TGTGCCAGCAGTTCCTCCGGGACAGGGTTATCCTACGAGCAGTACTTC. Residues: CASSSSGTGLSYEQYF. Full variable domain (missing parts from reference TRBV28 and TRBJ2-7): DVKVTQSSRYLVKRTGEKVFLECVQDMDHENMFWYRQDPGLGLRLIYFSYDVKMKEKGDIPEGYSVSREKKERFSLILESASTNQTSMYLCASSSSGTGLSYEQYFGPGTRLTVT.

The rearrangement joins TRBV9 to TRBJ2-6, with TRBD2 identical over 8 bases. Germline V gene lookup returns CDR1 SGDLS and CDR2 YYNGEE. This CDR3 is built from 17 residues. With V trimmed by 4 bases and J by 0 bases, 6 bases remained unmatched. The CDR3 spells CASSPRSGVSGANVLTF. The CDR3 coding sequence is TGTGCCAGCAGCCCCCGTAGCGGGGTCTCTGGGGCCAACGTCCTGACTTTC.

CDR3 nucleotide sequence: TGTGCCAGCAGCCTGAGGGGGCAAGCTGGGGCCAACGTCCTGACTTTC. This translates into CASSLRGQAGANVLTF. The chain employs TRBV7-9 and TRBJ2-6; 7 positions agree with TRBD1. Per the germline V gene, CDR1 is SEHNR and CDR2 is FQNEAQ (reference sequence). The CDR3 contains 16 residues. Trimming cost V 5 bases and J 2 bases; bases outside gene matches: 6.

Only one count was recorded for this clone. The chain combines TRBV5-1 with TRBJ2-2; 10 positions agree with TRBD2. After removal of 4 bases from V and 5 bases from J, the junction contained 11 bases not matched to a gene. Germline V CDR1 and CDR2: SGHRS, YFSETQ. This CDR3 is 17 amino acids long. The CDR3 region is CASSLASGSLITGELFF. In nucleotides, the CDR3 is TGCGCCAGCAGCCTGGCTAGCGGGAGCCTTATTACCGGGGAGCTGTTTTTT.

Written as DNA, the CDR3 is TGCGCCAGCAGCCAAGGAGTAGCCCGCTCCTACGAGCAGTACTTC. It codes for CASSQGVARSYEQYF. The J gene is TRBJ2-7, the V gene TRBV4-1, with unresolved D. CDR3 length: 15 amino acids. Trimming removed 1 base at V and 0 bases at J, with 10 bases between. Per the germline V gene, CDR1 is MGHRA and CDR2 is YSYEKL.

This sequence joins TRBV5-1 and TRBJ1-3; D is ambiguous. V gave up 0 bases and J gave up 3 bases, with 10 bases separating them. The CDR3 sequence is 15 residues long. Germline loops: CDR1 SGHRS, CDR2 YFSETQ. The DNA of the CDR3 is TGCGCCAGCAGCTTGGCCCTTGGAGATGGAAACACCATATATTTT. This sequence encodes CASSLALGDGNTIYF.

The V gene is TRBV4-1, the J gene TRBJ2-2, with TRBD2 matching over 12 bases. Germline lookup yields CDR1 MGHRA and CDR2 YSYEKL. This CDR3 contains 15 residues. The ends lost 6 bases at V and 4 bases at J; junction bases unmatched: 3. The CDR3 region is CASRQTSGGTGELFF. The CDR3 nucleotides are TGCGCCAGCAGACAGACTAGCGGGGGCACCGGGGAGCTGTTTTTT.

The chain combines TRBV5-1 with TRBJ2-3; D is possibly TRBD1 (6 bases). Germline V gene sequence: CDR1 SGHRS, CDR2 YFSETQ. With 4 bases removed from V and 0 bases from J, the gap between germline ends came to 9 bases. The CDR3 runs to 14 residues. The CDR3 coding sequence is TGCGCCAGCAGCCCCGGACAGAGCACAGATACGCAGTATTTT. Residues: CASSPGQSTDTQYF.